This entry lists 31 T cell receptor beta chains sequenced from one sample in a study of cytomegalovirus exposure and HLA in healthy donors. Both 60 Vbeta primers and 13 Jbeta primers went into the PCR. Produced via immunoSEQ multiplex PCR; TCRdb's table is partial and in-frame only. The sample holds roughly 160,000 clones, 70% to 85% seen once. Material for sequencing was PBMCs. These receptors all come from a man in his fifties or sixties in good health and CMV-seropositive.

V is TRBV7-2 and J is TRBJ2-3, with 10 bases matching TRBD1. Germline CDR1 and CDR2: SGHTA and FQGNSA. V was pared by 1 base and J by 7 bases, with 8 bases of the junction left unmatched. There are 16 residues in the CDR3. The DNA for the CDR3 is TGTGCCAGCAGCTTAGATGCGACAGGGGGCGCGTATACGCAGTATTTT. It encodes CASSLDATGGAYTQYF.

The genes are TRBV4-1 and TRBJ2-1; the match to TRBD2 covers 8 bases. The germline V gene encodes CDR1 MGHRA and CDR2 YSYEKL. This CDR3 region has 16 residues. The trim removed 7 bases at V and 9 bases at J, leaving 17 bases unmatched. The CDR3 reads CASTPSAGGKIGEQFF. For the CDR3, the DNA is TGCGCCAGCACCCCTTCCGCGGGGGGAAAAATCGGTGAGCAGTTCTTC.

V usage is TRBV2 and J usage is TRBJ2-7, with TRBD2 as a possible D gene (5 bases). The CDR3 is 13 amino acids. Germline V CDR1 and CDR2: SNHLY, FYNNEI. V lost 11 bases, J lost 2 bases, and 16 bases lay in between. As DNA, the CDR3 is TGTGCCGGGGAGATTACTCGAACCTACGAGCAGTACTTC. Encoded protein: CAGEITRTYEQYF.

The gene calls are TRBV10-2 and TRBJ2-3, with 8 bases matching TRBD2. The V gene end was trimmed by 4 bases and the J gene end by 0 bases; junction bases not matched to a gene: 3. Looked up from germline, CDR1 is WSHSY and CDR2 is SAAADI. The CDR3 runs 15 residues. CDR3 DNA: TGCGCCAGCAGTGCCGGGGGGGCGAGCACAGATACGCAGTATTTT. Translation gives CASSAGGASTDTQYF.

The chain is built from TRBV5-1 and TRBJ2-7; D gene unclear. The CDR3 is 15 amino acids. Germline-derived CDR1 and CDR2 are SGHRS and YFSETQ. Trimming pared 1 base from V and 1 base from J, leaving 12 bases between. The CDR3 sequence is CASSLTALKSYEQYF. The CDR3 DNA sequence: TGCGCCAGCAGCTTGACAGCACTGAAATCCTACGAGCAGTACTTC.

CDR3 protein: CSARYRVGYTF. As DNA, the CDR3 is TGCAGTGCCCGATACAGGGTTGGCTACACCTTC. The chain links TRBV20-1 to TRBJ1-2, with a tentative D call TRBD1 (6 bases). The germline V gene encodes CDR1 DFQATT and CDR2 SNEGSKA (reference sequence). V lost 6 bases, J lost 7 bases, and 12 bases lay in between. This CDR3 contains 11 residues.

In its sample, this clone was seen once. The V call is TRBV19, the J call TRBJ2-4, with D maybe TRBD2 (6 bases). The CDR3 totals 16 residues. In germline, CDR1 is LNHDA, CDR2 SQIVND (reference sequence). The V and J ends lost 9 bases and 0 bases respectively, with 18 bases between them. CDR3 in DNA: TGTGCCAGCGGGACCCTTGGAGGGGCAGCCAAAAACATTCAGTACTTC. Residues: CASGTLGGAAKNIQYF.

The J gene is TRBJ2-2, the V gene TRBV2; D perhaps matches TRBD1 (5 bases). The V and J ends lost 6 bases and 6 bases respectively, with 14 bases between them. Germline V gene sequence: CDR1 SNHLY, CDR2 FYNNEI. The CDR3 runs 14 residues. The CDR3 loop reads CASSADRNPGELFF. The CDR3 DNA sequence: TGTGCCAGCAGCGCCGACAGAAACCCCGGGGAGCTGTTTTTT.

This clone was picked up one time. The gene calls are TRBV9 and TRBJ1-1; TRBD1 aligns across 10 bases. The CDR3 sequence is 15 residues long. Germline trimming cut 3 bases from V and 6 bases from J; bases unmatched to any gene: 8. Germline V gene sequence: CDR1 SGDLS, CDR2 YYNGEE. CDR3 sequence: CASSGTAGTGAEAFF. DNA of the CDR3: TGTGCCAGCAGCGGAACCGCCGGGACAGGGGCTGAAGCTTTCTTT.

V gene TRBV11-2 combines with J gene TRBJ1-2, with D possibly TRBD1 on 5 matching bases. Trimming cost V 5 bases and J 2 bases, with 12 bases left between them. The CDR3 totals 14 residues. Per germline, CDR1 SGHAT and CDR2 FQNNGV. The CDR3 spells CASSATRQNYGYTF. The CDR3 bases are TGTGCCAGCAGCGCAACCCGACAGAACTATGGCTACACCTTC.

The gene calls are TRBV7-2 and TRBJ1-3, with 9 positions matching TRBD1. The CDR3 covers 17 residues. Trimming cost V 0 bases and J 2 bases; bases outside gene matches: 5. In germline, CDR1 is SGHTA, CDR2 FQGNSA. CDR3 nucleotides: TGTGCCAGCAGCTTAGCTGAACAGGGGGCGGCTGGAAACACCATATATTTT. Its protein product is CASSLAEQGAAGNTIYF.

This clone was detected a few times. The chain links TRBV11-2 to TRBJ2-5; 8 bases align to TRBD1. Germline V lookup: CDR1 SGHAT, CDR2 FQNNGV. V was pared by 5 bases and J by 3 bases, with 5 bases of the junction left unmatched. This CDR3 region has 14 residues. CDR3 sequence: CASSVHRGEETQYF. The CDR3 coding sequence is TGTGCCAGCAGCGTCCACAGGGGGGAAGAGACCCAGTACTTC.

This clone was picked up a small number of times. The chain joins TRBV6-5 to TRBJ1-1; no clear D. The germline gives CDR1 MNHEY, CDR2 SVGAGI. V gave up 2 bases and J gave up 5 bases, with 12 bases separating them. This CDR3 has 14 residues. CDR3 amino acids: CASSYITGITEAFF. The CDR3 nucleotides read TGTGCCAGCAGTTACATAACGGGGATTACTGAAGCTTTCTTT.

The chain employs TRBV19 and TRBJ2-3; D remains ambiguous. The germline V and J ends were trimmed by 5 bases and 6 bases, with 15 bases remaining between them. Germline CDR1 reads LNHDA; CDR2 reads SQIVND (reference sequence). The CDR3 loop spans 14 amino acids. The CDR3 protein is CASSARSGLDTQYF. The CDR3 DNA follows: TGTGCCAGTAGTGCCCGTTCGGGTCTCGATACGCAGTATTTT.

The V gene is TRBV19, the J gene TRBJ1-5, with TRBD1 as a possible D gene (5 bases). Trimming took off 7 bases at V and 3 bases at J, with 7 bases between the two ends. This CDR3 spans 12 amino acids. CDR1 is LNHDA and CDR2 is SQIVND in the germline V gene (reference sequence). The CDR3 sequence is CASKGNNQPQHF. The CDR3 region has the DNA TGTGCCAGTAAGGGGAACAATCAGCCCCAGCATTTT.

A remark on this clone: Other DNA sequences of this sample code for an identical CDR3. The chain employs TRBV2 and TRBJ2-1; 8 bases match TRBD1. The CDR3 is 12 residues long. Losses at the gene ends were 6 bases for V and 6 bases for J; bases not matched to a gene: 1. CDR1 is SNHLY and CDR2 is FYNNEI in the germline V gene. CDR3 protein: CASRGQGNEQFF. DNA of the CDR3: TGTGCCAGCAGAGGACAGGGCAATGAGCAGTTCTTC.

This clone was observed a handful of times. This rearrangement joins TRBV5-4 to TRBJ2-7; TRBD1 matches 7 bases. The CDR3 has 15 amino acids. V gave up 1 base and J gave up 3 bases; unmatched junction bases: 7. Germline-derived CDR1 and CDR2 are SGHNT and YYREEE (reference sequence). The CDR3 region is CASSLRQGEDYEQYF. The DNA of the CDR3 is TGTGCCAGCAGCTTGAGACAGGGTGAAGACTACGAGCAGTACTTC.

With regard to this clone: One end of the junction is discordant with germline, which a read error may explain. The chain employs TRBV15 and TRBJ2-3; possible D gene TRBD2, 5 bases. Germline-derived CDR1 and CDR2 are LNHNV and YYDKDF (reference sequence). CDR3 length: 15 amino acids. The CDR3 DNA reads as TGTGCCACCAGTCCGGACCGTTCTAGCACAGATACGCGGTATTTT. Translated, it gives CATSPDRSSTDTRYF.

This clone showed up just a few times. The chain combines TRBV7-2 with TRBJ2-7; 8 bases align to TRBD1. Germline V lookup: CDR1 SGHTA, CDR2 FQGNSA. This CDR3 region has 15 residues. After removal of 2 bases from V and 4 bases from J, the junction contained 7 bases not matched to a gene. Written as DNA, the CDR3 is TGTGCCAGCAGCTTAAAGGACAGGGCCGGGTACGAGCAGTACTTC. Its protein product is CASSLKDRAGYEQYF.

This chain uses TRBV30 with TRBJ2-2, with 11 positions matching TRBD2. V was pared by 4 bases and J by 5 bases, with 6 bases of the junction left unmatched. The CDR3 is 15 residues long. Per the germline V gene, CDR1 is GTSNPN and CDR2 is SVGIG (reference sequence). CDR3 in amino acids: CAWTGLAGGTGELFF. The CDR3 DNA follows: TGTGCCTGGACGGGGCTAGCGGGAGGAACCGGGGAGCTGTTTTTT.

This chain links TRBV29-1 with TRBJ2-3; D ambiguous. CDR1 is SQVTM and CDR2 is ANQGSEA in the germline V gene. This CDR3 spans 14 amino acids. Trimming removed 4 bases from V and 11 bases from J, with 22 bases in between. The CDR3 here is CSVVPRLLVNQQYF. In nucleotides, the CDR3 is TGCAGCGTTGTTCCGAGATTGCTAGTGAACCAGCAGTATTTT.

This chain links TRBV7-2 with TRBJ2-7; possible D gene TRBD2, 7 bases. The V end was cut by 5 bases, the J end by 0 bases, with 20 bases between. The germline gives CDR1 SGHTA, CDR2 FQGNSA. The length of the CDR3 is 17 residues. CDR3 in amino acids: CASSIRGGRGSSYEQYF. For the CDR3, the DNA is TGTGCCAGCAGCATCCGAGGGGGGAGGGGGAGCTCCTACGAGCAGTACTTC.

The V and J genes are TRBV27 and TRBJ2-7; D is unresolved. Per germline, CDR1 MNHEY and CDR2 SMNVEV (reference sequence). V was cut by 2 bases and J by 2 bases, with 10 bases left in between. The CDR3 sequence is 14 residues long. Written as DNA, the CDR3 is TGTGCCAGCAGTTTAGGTCAGGTACCCTACGAGCAGTACTTC. This translates into CASSLGQVPYEQYF.

This chain links TRBV4-3 with TRBJ2-1, with D possibly being TRBD1 (5 bases). CDR1 is LGHNA and CDR2 is YSLEER in the germline V gene. Trimming stripped 1 base from V and 7 bases from J, with 20 bases between. There are 17 residues in the CDR3. CDR3 residues: CASSQGSGRVSRNEQFF. CDR3 coding DNA: TGCGCCAGCAGCCAAGGATCAGGCAGGGTTAGTCGGAATGAGCAGTTCTTC.

The chain couples TRBV7-2 to TRBJ2-7; 7 nucleotides line up with TRBD1. Germline V gives CDR1 SGHTA, CDR2 FQGNSA. The CDR3 spans 16 residues. V lost 5 bases, J lost 3 bases, and 13 bases stayed unmatched. In nucleotides, the CDR3 is TGTGCCAGCAGCGCCCGACAGGGAAAGACTGGCTACGAGCAGTACTTC. This translates into CASSARQGKTGYEQYF.

The CDR3 DNA sequence: TGCGCCAGCAGCCCGACTAGCGGCGATTACAATGAGCAGTTCTTC. Translated, it gives CASSPTSGDYNEQFF. The rearrangement joins TRBV4-1 to TRBJ2-1; 9 nucleotides line up with TRBD2. This CDR3 region has 15 residues. V trimming: 4 bases; J trimming: 4 bases; junction bases outside the gene matches: 5. Germline-derived CDR1 and CDR2 are MGHRA and YSYEKL.

This clone was seen only once. This rearrangement joins TRBV9 to TRBJ2-3; D remains unclear. The germline V and J ends were trimmed by 0 bases and 4 bases, with 9 bases remaining between them. The CDR3 is made up of 14 amino acids. CDR1 and CDR2 from the germline V gene are SGDLS and YYNGEE. CDR3 region: CASSVGVAPDTQYF. CDR3 DNA: TGTGCCAGCAGCGTAGGGGTAGCCCCAGATACGCAGTATTTT.

The V gene is TRBV12-1, the J gene TRBJ2-7; the table assigns TRBD2, which was not confirmed against the DNA. TRBV12-1 counts as a pseudogene. CDR3 length: 15 amino acids. CDR3: CASSFVLFRGHEQYF. The CDR3 nucleotides are TGTGCCAGCAGCTTTGTACTTTTCCGAGGGCACGAGCAGTACTTC.

This rearrangement joins TRBV6-4 to TRBJ2-5; 7 nucleotides align to TRBD2. The CDR3 has 15 amino acids. Unmatched junction bases numbered 7, after V lost 4 bases and J lost 2 bases. Germline V CDR1 and CDR2: MRHNA, SNTAGT. CDR3 in DNA: TGTGCCAGCAGTGCGGGCGGGGGTCAGCAAGAGACCCAGTACTTC. This gives the protein CASSAGGGQQETQYF.

This chain connects TRBV19 to TRBJ2-7; D might be TRBD1 (5 bases). Germline V gene lookup returns CDR1 LNHDA and CDR2 SQIVND (reference sequence). V lost 3 bases, J lost 2 bases, and 17 bases lay in between. CDR3 length equals 16 residues. CDR3 region: CASSIQRRQGAYEQYF. The CDR3 DNA is TGTGCCAGTAGTATTCAGAGGCGGCAGGGCGCCTACGAGCAGTACTTC.

The V gene is TRBV5-8, the J gene TRBJ2-2, with 8 bases that match TRBD1. Germline V CDR1 and CDR2: SGHTS, YDEGEE. The CDR3 is 13 amino acids. With 10 bases clipped from V and 1 base from J, the junction kept 3 bases outside the gene matches. CDR3 protein: CASGTGNTGELFF. CDR3 nucleotide sequence: TGTGCCTCCGGGACAGGGAACACCGGGGAGCTGTTTTTT.